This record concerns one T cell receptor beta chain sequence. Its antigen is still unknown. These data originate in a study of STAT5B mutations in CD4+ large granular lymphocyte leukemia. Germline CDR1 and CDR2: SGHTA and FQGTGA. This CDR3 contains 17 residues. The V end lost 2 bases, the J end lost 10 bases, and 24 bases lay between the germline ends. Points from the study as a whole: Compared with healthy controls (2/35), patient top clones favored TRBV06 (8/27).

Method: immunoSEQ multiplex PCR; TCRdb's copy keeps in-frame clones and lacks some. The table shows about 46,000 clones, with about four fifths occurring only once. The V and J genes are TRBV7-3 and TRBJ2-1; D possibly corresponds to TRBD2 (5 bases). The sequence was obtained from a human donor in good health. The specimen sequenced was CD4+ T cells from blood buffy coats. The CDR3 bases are TGTGCCAGCAGCTTAGGGCGGTCGCGGGCGACGTCAATCGAGCAGTTCTTC. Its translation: CASSLGRSRATSIEQFF. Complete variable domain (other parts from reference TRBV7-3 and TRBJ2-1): GAGVSQTPSNKVTEKGKYVELRCDPISGHTALYWYRQSLGQGPEFLIYFQGTGAADDSGLPNDRFFAVRPEGSVSTLKIQRTERGDSAVYLCASSLGRSRATSIEQFFGPGTRLTVL.